This T cell receptor beta chain was identified in a study of CD8 T cells in ankylosing spondylitis. Study findings and constraints: A CD8+ phenotype characterized the disease-linked clones, which were relatively rare in peripheral blood. A number of the motif variants had already been described in reactive arthritis synovial fluid and blood. A motif in TCR beta, a set of eight highly homologous variants, appeared characteristic of ankylosing spondylitis blood. As reported, disease-linked clones showed significant enrichment in matched ankylosing spondylitis synovial fluid.

Germline CDR1 SGDLS, CDR2 YYNGEE. The CDR3 extends over 14 amino acids. V lost 3 bases to trimming and J lost 0 bases, with 10 bases between them. The authors made TCR beta libraries by quantitative 5'-RACE with molecular barcodes. One entry per CDR3 protein, called by TCRdb with MiXCR from the 5' RACE reads. This table holds about 220,000 distinct CDR3 sequences, about 7.3% found once. This clonotype was found many times. Its antigen remains unidentified. The genes are TRBV9 and TRBJ2-7, with D uncertain. The origin of this receptor is a male donor with ankylosing spondylitis. Sequencing was carried out using blood, either unsorted or a sorted T cell fraction (not recorded which). The DNA of the CDR3 is TGTGCCAGCAGCGGGGTTCAACACTCCTACGAGCAGTACTTC. Protein: CASSGVQHSYEQYF.